This T cell receptor beta chain was profiled in a study of T cells in localized non-small cell lung cancer. Study-wide points: Sequencing was restricted to one tumor region; therefore, heterogeneity remains possible. Tumor showed lower T cell clonality than uninvolved adjacent lung, where it was highest. Among the top 100 tumor clones, a median around 62 appeared in adjacent lung. Longer overall survival accompanied higher blood T cell density.

About this clone itself: The antigen remains unidentified.

Germline-derived CDR1 and CDR2 are MDHEN and SYDVKM. The V gene lost 1 base and the J gene lost 3 bases, with 10 bases spanning the gap. The CDR3 consists of 15 residues. Only in-frame clones appear in the TCRdb table, and some are missing; sequencing was by immunoSEQ multiplex PCR. In the table there are 55,000 to 65,000 clones, over 85% of which are singletons. The specimen was peripheral blood, collected before any cancer treatment. The rearrangement links TRBV28 to TRBJ1-5, with no clear D. The source of this sequence is a man between 40 and 69 years old with stage I squamous cell lung carcinoma. CDR3 loop: CASSLLGQNNQPQHF. The CDR3 DNA sequence: TGTGCCAGCAGTTTATTAGGCCAGAACAATCAGCCCCAGCATTTT.